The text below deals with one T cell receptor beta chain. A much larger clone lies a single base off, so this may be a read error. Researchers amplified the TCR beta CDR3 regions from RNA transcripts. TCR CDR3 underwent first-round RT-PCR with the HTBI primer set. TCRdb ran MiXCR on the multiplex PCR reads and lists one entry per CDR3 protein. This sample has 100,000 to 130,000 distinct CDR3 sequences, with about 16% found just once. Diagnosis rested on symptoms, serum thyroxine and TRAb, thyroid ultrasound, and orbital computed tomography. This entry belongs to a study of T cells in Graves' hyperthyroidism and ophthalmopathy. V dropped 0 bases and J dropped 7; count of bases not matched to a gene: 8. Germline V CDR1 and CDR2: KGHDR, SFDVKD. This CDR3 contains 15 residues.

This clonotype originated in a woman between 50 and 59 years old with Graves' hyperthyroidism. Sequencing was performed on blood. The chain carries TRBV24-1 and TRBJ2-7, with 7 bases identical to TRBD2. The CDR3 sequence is CATSDLSREAEEQYV. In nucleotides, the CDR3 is TGTGCCACCAGTGATTTGAGTCGGGAGGCAGAAGAGCAGTACGTC.